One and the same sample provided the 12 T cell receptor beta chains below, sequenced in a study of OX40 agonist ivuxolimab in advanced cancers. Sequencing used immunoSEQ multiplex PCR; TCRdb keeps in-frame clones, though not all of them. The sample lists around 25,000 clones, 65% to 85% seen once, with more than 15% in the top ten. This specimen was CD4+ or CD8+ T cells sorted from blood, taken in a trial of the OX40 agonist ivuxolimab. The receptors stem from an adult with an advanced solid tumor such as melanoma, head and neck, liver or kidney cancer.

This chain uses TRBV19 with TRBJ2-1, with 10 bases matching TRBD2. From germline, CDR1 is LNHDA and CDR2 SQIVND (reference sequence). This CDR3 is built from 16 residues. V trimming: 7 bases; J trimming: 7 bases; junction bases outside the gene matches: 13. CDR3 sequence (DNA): TGTGCCAGTACCCCCCTAGCGGGAGAGGGGTGGAATGAGCAGTTCTTC. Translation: CASTPLAGEGWNEQFF. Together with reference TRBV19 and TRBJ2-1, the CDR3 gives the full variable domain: DGGITQSPKYLFRKEGQNVTLSCEQNLNHDAMYWYRQDPGQGLRLIYYSQIVNDFQKGDIAEGYSVSREKKESFPLTVTSAQKNPTAFYLCASTPLAGEGWNEQFFGPGTRLTVL.

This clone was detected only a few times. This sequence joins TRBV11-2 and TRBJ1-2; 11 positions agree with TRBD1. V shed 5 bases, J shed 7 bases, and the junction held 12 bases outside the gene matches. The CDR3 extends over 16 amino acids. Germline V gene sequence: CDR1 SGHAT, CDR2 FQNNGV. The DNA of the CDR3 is TGTGCCAGCAGCCGAGTTGGAGGGACAGGGGGAGGTGGCTACACCTTC. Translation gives CASSRVGGTGGGGYTF.

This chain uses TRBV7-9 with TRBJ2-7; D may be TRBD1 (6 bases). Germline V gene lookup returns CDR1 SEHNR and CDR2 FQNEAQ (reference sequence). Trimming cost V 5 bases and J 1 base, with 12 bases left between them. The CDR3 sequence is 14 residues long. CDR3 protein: CASSAGAPSYEQYF. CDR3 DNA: TGTGCCAGCAGCGCAGGGGCCCCGTCCTACGAGCAGTACTTC.

The CDR3, as DNA: TGTGCCAGCAGCGCGGGACAGGGTTGGTGGTCCTACGAGCAGTACTTC. This translates into CASSAGQGWWSYEQYF. V and J are TRBV9 and TRBJ2-7; 9 nucleotides align to TRBD1. The CDR3 covers 16 residues. From germline, CDR1 is SGDLS and CDR2 YYNGEE. V shed 3 bases, J shed 1 base, and the junction held 8 bases outside the gene matches.

In DNA, the CDR3 is TGTGCCAGCAGCCAAGGGACTCTTTCCTACAATGAGCAGTTCTTC. It is translated as CASSQGTLSYNEQFF. The chain couples TRBV14 to TRBJ2-1, with D perhaps TRBD2 (5 bases). CDR1 is SGHDN, CDR2 FVKESK, per germline. The V and J ends lost 1 base and 1 base respectively, with 8 bases between them. The CDR3 consists of 15 residues.

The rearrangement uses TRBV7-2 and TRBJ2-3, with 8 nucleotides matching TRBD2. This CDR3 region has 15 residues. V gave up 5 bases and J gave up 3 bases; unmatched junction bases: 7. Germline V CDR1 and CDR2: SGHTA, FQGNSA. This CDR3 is CASSIRRGGTDTQYF. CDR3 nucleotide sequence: TGTGCCAGCAGCATCCGACGGGGGGGGACAGATACGCAGTATTTT. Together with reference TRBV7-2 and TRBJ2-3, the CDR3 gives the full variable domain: GAGVSQSPSNKVTEKGKDVELRCDPISGHTALYWYRQSLGQGLEFLIYFQGNSAPDKSGLPSDRFSAERTGGSVSTLTIQRTQQEDSAVYLCASSIRRGGTDTQYFGPGTRLTVL.

The CDR3 DNA follows: TGTGCCAGCAGCCCACCCGGGACAGGGGCCTACGAGCAGTACTTC. Translating gives CASSPPGTGAYEQYF. The V and J genes are TRBV11-1 and TRBJ2-7; 10 nucleotides agree with TRBD1. The CDR3 consists of 15 residues. CDR1 is SGHAT, CDR2 FQDESV, per germline (reference sequence). V lost 5 bases, J lost 2 bases, and 6 bases stayed unmatched.

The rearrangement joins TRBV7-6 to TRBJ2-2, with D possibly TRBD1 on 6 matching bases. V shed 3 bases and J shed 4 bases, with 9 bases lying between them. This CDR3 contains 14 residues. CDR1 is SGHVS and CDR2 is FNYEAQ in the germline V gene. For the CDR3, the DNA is TGTGCCAGCAGCTTGCAGGGGCCCACCGGGGAGCTGTTTTTT. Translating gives CASSLQGPTGELFF. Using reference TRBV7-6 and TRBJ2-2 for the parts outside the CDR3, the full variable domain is GAGVSQSPRYKVTKRGQDVALRCDPISGHVSLYWYRQALGQGPEFLTYFNYEAQQDKSGLPNDRFSAERPEGSISTLTIQRTEQRDSAMYRCASSLQGPTGELFFGEGSRLTVL.

As DNA, the CDR3 is TGTGCCAGCAGCTACACAGGGGGAATTACGCCCCTCCACTTT. Residues: CASSYTGGITPLHF. The chain recombines TRBV5-4 with TRBJ1-6, with 8 bases that match TRBD1. J lost 13 bases, V lost 3 bases, and 9 bases had no gene match. The germline gives CDR1 SGHNT, CDR2 YYREEE (reference sequence). The CDR3 has 14 residues.

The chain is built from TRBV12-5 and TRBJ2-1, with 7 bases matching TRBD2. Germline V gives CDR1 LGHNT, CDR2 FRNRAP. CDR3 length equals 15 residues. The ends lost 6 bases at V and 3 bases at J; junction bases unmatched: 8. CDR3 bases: TGTGCTAGTGGGGCCCCGGGGGGTCTCTACAATGAGCAGTTCTTC. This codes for CASGAPGGLYNEQFF. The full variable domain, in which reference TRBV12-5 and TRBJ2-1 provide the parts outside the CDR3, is DARVTQTPRHKVTEMGQEVTMRCQPILGHNTVFWYRQTMMQGLELLAYFRNRAPLDDSGMPKDRFSAEMPDATLATLKIQPSEPRDSAVYFCASGAPGGLYNEQFFGPGTRLTVL.

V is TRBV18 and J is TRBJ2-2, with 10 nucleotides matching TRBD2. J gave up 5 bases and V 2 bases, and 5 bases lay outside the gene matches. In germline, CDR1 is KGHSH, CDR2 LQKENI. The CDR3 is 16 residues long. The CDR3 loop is CASSPLAGGETGELFF. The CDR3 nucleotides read TGTGCCAGCTCACCATTAGCGGGAGGTGAGACCGGGGAGCTGTTTTTT.

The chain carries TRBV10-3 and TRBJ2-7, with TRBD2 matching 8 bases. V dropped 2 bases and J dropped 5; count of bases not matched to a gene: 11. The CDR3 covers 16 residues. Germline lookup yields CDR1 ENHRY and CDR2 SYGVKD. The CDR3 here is CAISEISGRRSHEQYF. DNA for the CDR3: TGTGCCATCAGTGAGATCAGCGGGAGAAGAAGCCACGAGCAGTACTTC.